This is a list of T cell receptor beta chains from one sample in a study of CD4 and CD8 cells across lung adenocarcinoma regions. TCRdb re-called the PCR reads with MiXCR, one entry per CDR3 protein. The table records fewer than 10,000 distinct CDR3 sequences, about 51% of them present only once. The sample taken for sequencing was CD8+ T cells from the center of a lung tumor. The receptors come from a female donor with lung adenocarcinoma. The CD4 and CD8 labels of this study may be unreliable. Both conserved end residues are part of each CDR3.

j_call cdr3_length v_call cdr3_aa
- 16 TRBV7-9 CASSSRGTRRQETQYF
TRBJ1-1 16 TRBV6-5 CASSYSPTGVIPEAFF
TRBJ2-4 15 TRBV6-2/TRBV6-3 CARGWGGRGQDTQYF
- 23 TRBV7-7 CASSLASRRTGTGGCRAKNIQFF
TRBJ2-3 13 TRBV27 CASSSRVTDTQYF
TRBJ2-5 14 TRBV5-4 CASSKQGATETQYF
TRBJ2-4 14 TRBV10-3 CAGHRGLAKDTQYF
TRBJ2-3 15 TRBV11-3 CASSFGLAATDTQYF
TRBJ2-5 14 TRBV5-1 CASSFPGGQETQYF
- 15 TRBV11-2 CGGGLGGRAQETQYF
TRBJ2-2 11 TRBV12-3/TRBV12-4 CASSEARELFF
TRBJ2-3 16 TRBV7-3 CASSSGGPVSTDTQYF
TRBJ2-7 14 TRBV7-2 CASREKGVSREQYF
TRBJ2-5 15 TRBV11-2 CARGFGGGAVETQYF
TRBJ1-3 15 TRBV10-3 CAIRRTGTGGNTIYF
TRBJ2-1 15 TRBV6-5 CASSYSTSPQFEQFF
- 14 TRBV6-1 CASTIRELFNEQYF
TRBJ1-2 17 TRBV6-1 CASRLGTTGQGRYGYTF
TRBJ2-3 13 TRBV11-2 CASSSGQGDTQYF
TRBJ2-3 16 TRBV6-4 CASSDSSGESRDTQYF
- 14 TRBV19 CASSTSAGPYEQYF
TRBJ2-3 14 TRBV7-2 CAGTVVGSPDTQYF
TRBJ2-1 10 TRBV10-3 CTSGANDQFF
TRBJ2-5 15 TRBV7-9 CASSQQGRDHNEQYF
TRBJ2-5 14 TRBV14 CASSQYGEQETQYF
TRBJ2-1 17 TRBV6-1 CASSELLLAGGYNEQFF
TRBJ2-1 17 TRBV7-2 CASSSTSHPRGENEQFF
TRBJ2-7 15 TRBV7-2 CASSEGLGSSYEQYF